The 10 T cell receptor beta chains below were found in one sample sequenced in a study of cytomegalovirus exposure and HLA in healthy donors. The PCR employed 60 Vbeta primers together with 13 Jbeta primers. TCRdb keeps only in-frame clones here, not all; method: immunoSEQ multiplex PCR. The table has fewer than 250,000 clones, 65% to 80% seen once. Sequencing input: PBMCs. Source of these receptors: a girl aged 2-10 years in good health and CMV-seronegative.

A single count supports this clone. The V gene is TRBV7-9, the J gene TRBJ2-5; the match to TRBD2 covers 12 bases. The better agreement between TRBJ2-7 and the DNA end casts doubt on the J call. This CDR3 is built from 17 residues. CDR1 and CDR2 (germline): SEHNR, FQNEAQ (reference sequence). The CDR3 DNA reads as TGTGCCAGCAGCCAACCGGGACTAGCGGGCACCACCTACGAGCAGTACTTC. Residues: CASSQPGLAGTTYEQYF.

The chain carries TRBV9 and TRBJ2-7; 7 bases agree with TRBD2. Trimming at V came to 0 bases and at J to 1 base, leaving 7 bases not matched to a gene. The CDR3 runs to 16 residues. Germline lookup yields CDR1 SGDLS and CDR2 YYNGEE. This CDR3 reads CASSVGGAGVSYEQYF. As DNA, the CDR3 is TGTGCCAGCAGCGTAGGCGGCGCGGGGGTATCCTACGAGCAGTACTTC.

V gene TRBV7-6 combines with J gene TRBJ1-1; no reliable D call. Trimming took off 3 bases at V and 0 bases at J, with 14 bases between the two ends. The CDR3 consists of 16 residues. Germline V gene data show CDR1 as SGHVS and CDR2 as FNYEAQ. Here the CDR3 reads CASSLKAAAMNTEAFF. The CDR3 region has the DNA TGTGCCAGCAGCTTGAAAGCGGCAGCTATGAACACTGAAGCTTTCTTT. Using reference TRBV7-6 and TRBJ1-1 for the parts outside the CDR3, the full variable domain is GAGVSQSPRYKVTKRGQDVALRCDPISGHVSLYWYRQALGQGPEFLTYFNYEAQQDKSGLPNDRFSAERPEGSISTLTIQRTEQRDSAMYRCASSLKAAAMNTEAFFGQGTRLTVV.

V and J are TRBV5-1 and TRBJ2-5; 9 bases map to TRBD2. Trimming at V came to 3 bases and at J to 5 bases, leaving 8 bases not matched to a gene. Germline CDR1 reads SGHRS; CDR2 reads YFSETQ. This CDR3 is built from 15 residues. CDR3 protein: CASSSTGLAGETQYF. The DNA for the CDR3 is TGCGCCAGCAGCTCAACGGGACTAGCCGGGGAGACCCAGTACTTC. The whole variable domain, filled in from reference TRBV5-1 and TRBJ2-5, reads KAGVTQTPRYLIKTRGQQVTLSCSPISGHRSVSWYQQTPGQGLQFLFEYFSETQRNKGNFPGRFSGRQFSNSRSEMNVSTLELGDSALYLCASSSTGLAGETQYFGPGTRLLVL.

V and J are TRBV5-1 and TRBJ2-7; 7 bases are a match to TRBD1. Germline values: CDR1 SGHRS, CDR2 YFSETQ. This CDR3 is built from 14 residues. V trimming: 0 bases; J trimming: 2 bases; junction bases outside the gene matches: 2. The CDR3 coding sequence is TGCGCCAGCAGCTTGGCGGGACAGACCTACGAGCAGTACTTC. Translated, it gives CASSLAGQTYEQYF.

The chain is built from TRBV4-2 and TRBJ2-1, with a possible D match to TRBD2 (5 bases). Trimming stripped 0 bases from V and 0 bases from J, with 15 bases between. CDR3 size: 18 residues. The germline CDR1 and CDR2 sequences are LGHNA and YNFKEQ. The DNA of the CDR3 is TGTGCCAGCAGCCAAGACGCGGCGGGTGCCGCCTCCTACAATGAGCAGTTCTTC. It translates to CASSQDAAGAASYNEQFF.

The V and J genes are TRBV5-4 and TRBJ2-3; D may be TRBD2 (6 bases). This CDR3 is built from 15 residues. Trimming took 4 bases from V and 3 from J, leaving 15 bases between them. Germline-derived CDR1 and CDR2 are SGHNT and YYREEE (reference sequence). Written as DNA, the CDR3 is TGTGCCAGCAGCCACCCGGGGGTTAGGACAGATACGCAGTATTTT. It codes for CASSHPGVRTDTQYF.

This clone showed up just once. The chain has TRBV27 and TRBJ1-1; TRBD1 aligns across 9 bases. The CDR3 consists of 16 residues. Trimming removed 2 bases from V and 1 base from J; junction bases left unmatched: 5. Per germline, CDR1 MNHEY and CDR2 SMNVEV (reference sequence). Here the CDR3 DNA reads TGTGCCAGCAGTTTAGGGACAGGGTGGACGAACACTGAAGCTTTCTTT. This sequence encodes CASSLGTGWTNTEAFF.

The chain recombines TRBV4-1 with TRBJ2-7, with D tentatively TRBD2 (6 bases). This CDR3 contains 15 residues. The V gene's germline CDR1 is MGHRA and CDR2 YSYEKL. Trimming removed 0 bases from V and 1 base from J, with 10 bases in between. The CDR3 region has the DNA TGCGCCAGCAGCCAAGAAGCGGGCCTATCCTACGAGCAGTACTTC. Translation gives CASSQEAGLSYEQYF.

J is TRBJ2-1 and V is TRBV27, with TRBD2 matching 9 bases. J lost 4 bases, V lost 6 bases, and 13 bases had no gene match. The CDR3 extends over 17 amino acids. The V gene's germline CDR1 is MNHEY and CDR2 SMNVEV (reference sequence). CDR3 DNA sequence: TGTGCCAGCAGCCTAGGGGTAGCGGGGGCCTTGTACAATGAGCAGTTCTTC. Translated, it gives CASSLGVAGALYNEQFF.